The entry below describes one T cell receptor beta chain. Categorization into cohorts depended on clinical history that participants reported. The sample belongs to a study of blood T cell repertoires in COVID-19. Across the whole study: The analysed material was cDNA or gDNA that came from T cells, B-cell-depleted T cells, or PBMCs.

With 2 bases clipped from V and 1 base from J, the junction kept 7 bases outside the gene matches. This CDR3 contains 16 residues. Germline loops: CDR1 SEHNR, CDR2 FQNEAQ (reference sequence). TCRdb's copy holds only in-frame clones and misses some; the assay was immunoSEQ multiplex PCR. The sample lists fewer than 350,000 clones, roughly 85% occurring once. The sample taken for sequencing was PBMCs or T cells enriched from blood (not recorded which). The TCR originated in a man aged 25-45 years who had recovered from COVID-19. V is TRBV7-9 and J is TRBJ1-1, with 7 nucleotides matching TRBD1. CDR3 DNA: TGTGCCAGCAGCTTACTCCCGGGACAGTCGAACACTGAAGCTTTCTTT. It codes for CASSLLPGQSNTEAFF. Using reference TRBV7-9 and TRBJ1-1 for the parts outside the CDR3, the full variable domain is DTGVSQNPRHKITKRGQNVTFRCDPISEHNRLYWYRQTLGQGPEFLTYFQNEAQLEKSRLLSDRFSAERPKGSFSTLEIQRTEQGDSAMYLCASSLLPGQSNTEAFFGQGTRLTVV.